The 3 T cell receptor beta chains below were found in one sample sequenced in a study of technical replicates of blood from a few donors. Measured with immunoSEQ multiplex PCR; TCRdb has only the in-frame clones, and not every one. The sample contains tens of thousands of clones, around 94% of which appear only once. The source material was T cells isolated from PBMCs. The receptors here all came from a human donor in good health.

This sequence joins TRBV7-3 and TRBJ2-3, with 8 nucleotides matching TRBD1. The V gene's germline CDR1 is SGHTA and CDR2 FQGTGA. V lost 5 bases, J lost 2 bases, and 9 bases stayed unmatched. The length of the CDR3 is 16 residues. The DNA for the CDR3 is TGTGCCAGCAGCCATCACGGACAGGGTCCCACAGATACGCAGTATTTT. It yields the protein CASSHHGQGPTDTQYF.

Concerning this clone: The junction departs from the called germline gene at one end, perhaps through a read error. This chain joins TRBV7-7 and TRBJ1-4, with TRBD1 as a possible D gene (6 bases). CDR3 length equals 15 residues. Germline V gives CDR1 SSHAT, CDR2 FNYEAQ (reference sequence). CDR3 loop: CASSPGQSTNEKLFF. In DNA form, the CDR3 reads TGTGCTAGCAGCCCCGGACAGTCAACTAATGAAAAACTGTTTTTT.

CDR3 sequence (DNA): TGTGCCGGAGGGACTACCCAGGATCCCAACACCGGGGAGCTGTTTTTT. Protein: CAGGTTQDPNTGELFF. The chain links TRBV7-6 to TRBJ2-2; the match to TRBD2 covers 7 bases. CDR1 is SGHVS and CDR2 is FNYEAQ in the germline V gene. This CDR3 contains 16 residues. The trim removed 11 bases at V and 2 bases at J, leaving 14 bases unmatched.